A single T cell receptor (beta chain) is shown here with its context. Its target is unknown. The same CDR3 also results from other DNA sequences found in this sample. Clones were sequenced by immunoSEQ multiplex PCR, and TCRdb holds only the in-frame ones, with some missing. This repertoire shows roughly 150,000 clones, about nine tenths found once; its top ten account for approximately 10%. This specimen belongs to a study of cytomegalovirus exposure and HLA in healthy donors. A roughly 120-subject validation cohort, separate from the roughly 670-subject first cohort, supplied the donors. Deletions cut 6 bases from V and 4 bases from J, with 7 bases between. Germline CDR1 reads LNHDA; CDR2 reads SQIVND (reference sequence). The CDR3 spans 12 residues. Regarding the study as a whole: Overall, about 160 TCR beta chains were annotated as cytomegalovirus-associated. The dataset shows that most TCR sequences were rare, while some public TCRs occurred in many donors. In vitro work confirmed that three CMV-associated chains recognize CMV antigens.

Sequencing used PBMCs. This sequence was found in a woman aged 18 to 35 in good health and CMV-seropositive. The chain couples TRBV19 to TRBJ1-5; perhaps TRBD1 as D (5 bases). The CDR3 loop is CASRRGNQPQHF. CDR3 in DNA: TGTGCCAGTAGGCGGGGGAATCAGCCCCAGCATTTT.